This T cell receptor beta chain was obtained from a study of cytomegalovirus exposure and HLA in healthy donors. The CDR3 extends over 18 amino acids. CDR1 is SGDLS, CDR2 YYNGEE, per germline. The J segment lost 6 bases and the V segment lost 0 bases, leaving 10 bases of the junction unmatched. Primers included in the PCR were 60 Vbeta and 13 Jbeta primers. Produced via immunoSEQ multiplex PCR; TCRdb's table is partial and in-frame only. This sample has about 160,000 clones; 76% occur once, and the top ten carry more than 1.2%. J is TRBJ2-2 and V is TRBV9, with 11 bases identical to TRBD2. This sequence was found in a man aged 55-75 years in good health and CMV-seronegative. Specimen: PBMCs. The CDR3 nucleotides are TGTGCCAGCAGCGTAGAGGTTAGCGGGGGGGCCGAGGCCGGGGAGCTGTTTTTT. Its translation: CASSVEVSGGAEAGELFF.